This note documents a single T cell receptor beta chain sequence. Its antigen is not identified. The data were taken from a study of PD-L1 blockade in urothelial cancer. The time point: peripheral blood 6 weeks after treatment start. Trimming left V 5 bases short and J 2 bases short, with 9 bases between. The CDR3 has 13 amino acids. CDR1 is SEHNR, CDR2 FQNEAQ, per germline (reference sequence). Only in-frame clones appear in the TCRdb table, and some are missing; sequencing was by immunoSEQ multiplex PCR. In the table there are around 110,000 clones, roughly 90% of which are singletons. Study-level results: Tumor-associated clones in blood expanded more at 3 weeks in durable-benefit patients.

This receptor was obtained from a man aged 55 to 69 with urothelial cancer. The chain carries TRBV7-9 and TRBJ1-1; no clear D. Sequenced here: PBMCs, sampled around atezolizumab (anti-PD-L1) treatment. The CDR3 bases are TGTGCCAGCAGCACGCAGGAAAACACTGAAGCTTTCTTT. This codes for CASSTQENTEAFF.